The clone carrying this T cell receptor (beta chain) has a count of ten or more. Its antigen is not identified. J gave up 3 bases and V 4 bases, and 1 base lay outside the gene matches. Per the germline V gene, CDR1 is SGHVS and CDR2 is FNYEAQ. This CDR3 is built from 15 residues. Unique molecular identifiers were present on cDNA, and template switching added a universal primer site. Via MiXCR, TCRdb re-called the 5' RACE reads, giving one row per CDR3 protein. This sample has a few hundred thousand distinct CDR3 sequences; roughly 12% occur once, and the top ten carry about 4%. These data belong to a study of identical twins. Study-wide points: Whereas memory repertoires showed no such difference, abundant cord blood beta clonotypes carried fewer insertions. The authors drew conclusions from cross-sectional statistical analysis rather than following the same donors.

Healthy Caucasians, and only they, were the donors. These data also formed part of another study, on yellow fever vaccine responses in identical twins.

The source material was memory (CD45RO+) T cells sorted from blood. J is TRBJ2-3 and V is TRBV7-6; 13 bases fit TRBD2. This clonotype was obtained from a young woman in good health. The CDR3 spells CASSSGLAGTDTQYF. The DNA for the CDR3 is TGTGCCAGCAGCTCGGGACTAGCGGGGACAGATACGCAGTATTTT.